These 2 T cell receptor beta chains came from one sample sequenced in a study of T cell repertoires in cytomegalovirus infection. TCRdb redid the calling of the reads with MiXCR, one entry per CDR3 protein. The table includes about 770,000 distinct CDR3 sequences, about 27% detected once. For these receptors, no antigen is known. The starting material was cultured CD8+ T cells from PBMCs, obtained from culture after CMV antigen stimulation. The receptors stem from a human donor in good health (CMV status not recorded). Some clones in this sample may be carry-over from other donors' samples.

In this sample, this clonotype turned up a few times. The chain is built from TRBV11-2 and TRBJ2-3; either TRBD1 or TRBD2 may supply D (7 bases each). This CDR3 has 15 amino acids. Germline V gives CDR1 SGHAT, CDR2 FQNNGV. V was shortened by 5 bases and J by 2 bases, with 14 bases between the two germline ends. The CDR3 sequence is CASSPGGDVTDTQYF. The CDR3 DNA reads TGTGCCAGCAGCCCAGGGGGGGATGTCACAGATACGCAGTATTTT.

Many counts were recorded for this clonotype. This chain connects TRBV7-9 to TRBJ2-7; D may correspond to TRBD1 or TRBD2 (6 bases each). In germline, CDR1 is SEHNR, CDR2 FQNEAQ (reference sequence). The V gene lost 5 bases and the J gene lost 6 bases, with 17 bases spanning the gap. This CDR3 is 14 amino acids long. The CDR3 DNA reads TGTGCCAGCAGCCCCGAGGGGGGATCTCGCGAGCAGTACGTC. Protein sequence: CASSPEGGSREQYV.